The 12 T cell receptor beta chains below come from one sample, sequenced in a study of patients and donors after allogeneic stem cell transplantation. TCRdb called the RT-PCR reads again in MiXCR, with one record for every CDR3 protein. The repertoire has hundreds of thousands of distinct CDR3 sequences, 16% of them found once; the top ten carry 6.5% to 7.5%. Sequenced material: blood, either unsorted or a sorted T cell fraction (not recorded which). The receptors shown here come from a human donor who was either an allogeneic HSCT recipient or a stem cell or donor lymphocyte infusion donor (not recorded which). It is not recorded whose cells these are; they may come from a transplant donor.

This clonotype was detected a few times. This CDR3 reads CASSHNPTPLYGYTF. CDR3 nucleotide sequence: TGTGCCAGCAGCCACAACCCCACTCCACTATATGGCTACACCTTC. The J gene is TRBJ1-2, the V gene TRBV14; D gene unclear. The CDR3 consists of 15 residues. Germline CDR1 is SGHDN and CDR2 is FVKESK. V lost 3 bases and J 5 bases, leaving 16 bases between the germline ends.

The sample holds many counts of this clonotype. The chain couples TRBV12-3 or TRBV12-4 to TRBJ2-3; 8 bases line up with TRBD2. This CDR3 has 14 amino acids. Losses at the gene ends were 8 bases for V and 0 bases for J; bases not matched to a gene: 4. The CDR3 sequence is CASGRGDSTDTQYF. In nucleotides, the CDR3 is TGTGCCAGCGGGCGGGGGGATAGCACAGATACGCAGTATTTT.

The chain combines TRBV20-1 with TRBJ2-5; the D gene is possibly TRBD2 (6 bases). The CDR3 length is 13 residues. Germline V gives CDR1 DFQATT, CDR2 SNEGSKA (reference sequence). The ends were cut back, 3 bases at V and 5 bases at J, with 13 bases in the middle. CDR3 protein: CSARSSGGETQYF. The CDR3 bases are TGCAGTGCTAGGTCCTCTGGAGGGGAGACCCAGTACTTC.

This clonotype was found once. V and J are TRBV15 and TRBJ1-1; no clear D. The CDR3 sequence is 13 residues long. From germline, CDR1 is LNHNV and CDR2 YYDKDF (reference sequence). Trimming cost V 9 bases and J 4 bases, with 15 bases left between them. The CDR3 sequence: CATGRDLGTEAFF. Here the CDR3 DNA reads TGTGCCACAGGGCGGGATCTCGGCACTGAAGCTTTCTTT. The full variable domain, its missing parts supplied by reference TRBV15 and TRBJ1-1, is DAMVIQNPRYQVTQFGKPVTLSCSQTLNHNVMYWYQQKSSQAPKLLFHYYDKDFNNEADTPDNFQSRRPNTSFCFLDIRSPGLGDTAMYLCATGRDLGTEAFFGQGTRLTVV.

This clonotype was seen only a few times. The chain employs TRBV29-1 and TRBJ2-2; TRBD2 matches 8 bases. The trim removed 1 base at V and 6 bases at J, leaving 7 bases unmatched. The CDR3 length is 15 residues. Looked up from germline, CDR1 is SQVTM and CDR2 is ANQGSEA. The CDR3 coding sequence is TGCAGCGTTGAAGGGAGCGGGGGCGGATCCGGGGAGCTGTTTTTT. Its protein product is CSVEGSGGGSGELFF.

This clonotype was found many times. The CDR3 region is CASSLDSGAGRTDTQYF. The CDR3 DNA sequence: TGTGCCAGCAGTTTGGATAGCGGGGCCGGTCGCACAGATACGCAGTATTTT. The J gene is TRBJ2-3, the V gene TRBV12-3 or TRBV12-4; TRBD2 aligns across 8 bases. With V trimmed by 3 bases and J by 1 base, 9 bases remained unmatched. CDR3 length: 17 residues.

This chain connects TRBV11-3 to TRBJ1-3; a weak D match, TRBD1 (5 bases). CDR3 length: 15 residues. Trimming left V 4 bases short and J 0 bases short, with 10 bases between. Germline V gives CDR1 SGHNT, CDR2 YENEEA. Here the CDR3 DNA reads TGTGCCAGCAGCTCGACAGCACGCTCTGGAAACACCATATATTTT. This encodes CASSSTARSGNTIYF.

The chain uses TRBV27 and TRBJ2-1, with TRBD2 matching over 10 bases. The trim removed 1 base at V and 1 base at J, leaving 4 bases unmatched. The CDR3 length is 17 residues. Germline V gives CDR1 MNHEY, CDR2 SMNVEV (reference sequence). CDR3 bases: TGTGCCAGCAGTTTATTGGCTAGCGGGAGTTCCTACAATGAGCAGTTCTTC. Encoded protein: CASSLLASGSSYNEQFF.

The chain links TRBV6-1 to TRBJ1-3; D gene ambiguous. Trimming took off 7 bases at V and 0 bases at J, with 13 bases between the two ends. Germline CDR1 and CDR2: MNHNS and SASEGT. The CDR3 extends over 15 amino acids. The CDR3 bases are TGTGCCAGCATATCACCAGTGCTCTCTGGAAACACCATATATTTT. This sequence encodes CASISPVLSGNTIYF.

The chain couples TRBV28 to TRBJ2-5, with D possibly called TRBD1 or TRBD2 (6 bases each). The germline CDR1 and CDR2 sequences are MDHEN and SYDVKM. Trimming pared 6 bases from V and 2 bases from J, leaving 25 bases between. CDR3 length: 18 residues. The CDR3 region has the DNA TGTGCCAGCAGACTAGGTCATGGCCGGGGGCGCCGGCAAGAGACCCAGTACTTC. It translates to CASRLGHGRGRRQETQYF.

The chain links TRBV18 to TRBJ2-5; D is perhaps TRBD1 or TRBD2 (5 bases each). The CDR3 runs to 16 residues. Germline CDR1 is KGHSH and CDR2 is LQKENI. V was cut by 0 bases and J by 2 bases, with 13 bases left in between. CDR3 residues: CASSPPRDQPQETQYF. The CDR3, as DNA: TGTGCCAGCTCACCACCCCGGGACCAGCCTCAAGAGACCCAGTACTTC.

The chain employs TRBV24-1 and TRBJ2-7; D not certain. The V end was cut by 3 bases, the J end by 2 bases, with 10 bases between. The CDR3 runs to 14 residues. CDR1 and CDR2 from the germline V gene are KGHDR and SFDVKD. CDR3 nucleotide sequence: TGTGCCACCAGTGATAATGGGGTCCCCTACGAGCAGTACTTC. Translated: CATSDNGVPYEQYF.